Given below is one TCR beta chain in context. Its specificity is unknown. The protocol was immunoSEQ multiplex PCR, while the TCRdb copy is restricted to in-frame clones and leaves out a portion. The sample includes fewer than 110,000 clones, around nine tenths of them seen just once. The sample originates from a study of T cell responses to AZD1222 COVID-19 vaccine. Regarding the study as a whole: Regions 160-218 and 743-854 dominated among vaccine-associated CD4 TCRs spanning spike. The sample set comprised mostly white British donors with more females, and clonal diversity was possibly underestimated.

CDR1 is MDHEN, CDR2 SYDVKM, per germline. V was trimmed by 7 bases and J by 8 bases, leaving 17 bases between them. The CDR3 runs to 13 residues. The sample in question was peripheral blood, obtained on day 0 of AZD1222 vaccination. The source is an adult in good health. The gene calls are TRBV28 and TRBJ1-1, with unresolved D. The CDR3 protein is CASTKGRVAEAFF. The CDR3 bases are TGTGCCAGCACAAAAGGGAGGGTTGCCGAAGCTTTCTTT.